Below, 20 T cell receptor beta chains from the same sample are listed, as sequenced in a study of OX40 agonist ivuxolimab in advanced cancers. Clones were sequenced by immunoSEQ multiplex PCR, and TCRdb holds only the in-frame ones, with some missing. This table has roughly 86,000 clones, 85% to 95% appearing once. The sample was CD4+ or CD8+ T cells sorted from blood, taken in a trial of the OX40 agonist ivuxolimab. Every receptor here comes from an adult with an advanced solid tumor such as melanoma, head and neck, liver or kidney cancer.

The sample holds a few counts of this clone. V and J are TRBV30 and TRBJ1-1; TRBD1 is a possible D gene (6 bases). The V gene lost 3 bases and the J gene lost 5 bases, with 16 bases spanning the gap. The germline V gene encodes CDR1 GTSNPN and CDR2 SVGIG (reference sequence). This CDR3 region has 14 residues. CDR3 in amino acids: CAWSITGSETEAFF. The CDR3 coding sequence is TGTGCCTGGAGCATAACAGGGTCTGAGACTGAAGCTTTCTTT.

The chain couples TRBV4-2 to TRBJ1-2, with D perhaps TRBD1 (5 bases). V gave up 0 bases and J gave up 2 bases, with 13 bases separating them. CDR1 LGHNA and CDR2 YNFKEQ come from the germline V gene. CDR3 length: 16 amino acids. DNA of the CDR3: TGTGCCAGCAGCCAAGAAAGGGGCAGGGCCAACTATGGCTACACCTTC. Residues: CASSQERGRANYGYTF.

This clone occurred once. The chain employs TRBV18 and TRBJ2-3; 8 positions match TRBD1. Germline-derived CDR1 and CDR2 are KGHSH and LQKENI. This CDR3 has 16 residues. Trimming cost V 4 bases and J 0 bases; bases outside gene matches: 6. The CDR3 nucleotides read TGTGCCAGCTCACGAGAAAGACAGGGGAGCACAGATACGCAGTATTTT. Protein: CASSRERQGSTDTQYF.

The chain is built from TRBV6-6 and TRBJ2-5, with 9 bases matching TRBD1. The CDR3 totals 15 residues. V was clipped by 5 bases and J by 5 bases; unmatched bases: 9. CDR1 MNHNY and CDR2 SVGAGI come from the germline V gene (reference sequence). The CDR3 nucleotides are TGTGCCAGCAGTAACCTACAGGGGGCCGGGGAGACCCAGTACTTC. Residues: CASSNLQGAGETQYF.

The chain is built from TRBV30 and TRBJ2-2; D may correspond to TRBD1 or TRBD2 (5 bases each). V was cut by 4 bases and J by 2 bases, with 14 bases left in between. Germline CDR1 and CDR2: GTSNPN and SVGIG (reference sequence). This CDR3 contains 15 residues. DNA for the CDR3: TGTGCCTGGAATACCGGGGCGCTTAACACCGGGGAGCTGTTTTTT. Protein sequence: CAWNTGALNTGELFF.

V is TRBV28 and J is TRBJ2-6; 11 bases fit TRBD1. Germline CDR1 reads MDHEN; CDR2 reads SYDVKM. CDR3 length: 17 amino acids. With 6 bases clipped from V and 2 bases from J, the junction kept 6 bases outside the gene matches. This CDR3 reads CASRVPGQGAGANVLTF. CDR3 DNA sequence: TGTGCCAGCAGAGTACCGGGACAGGGGGCTGGGGCCAACGTCCTGACTTTC.

V usage is TRBV7-2 and J usage is TRBJ1-1; TRBD1 aligns across 8 bases. Germline loops: CDR1 SGHTA, CDR2 FQGNSA. The CDR3 runs 13 residues. Trimming took 3 bases from V and 4 from J; bases not matched to a gene: 1. Here the CDR3 DNA reads TGTGCCAGCAGCTTGACAGGGGCCACTGAAGCTTTCTTT. It is translated as CASSLTGATEAFF.

Details on this clone: In the same sample, other DNA sequences code for this CDR3. This chain joins TRBV28 and TRBJ1-2; D gene unclear. V lost 3 bases to trimming and J lost 4 bases, with 3 bases between them. Germline CDR1 reads MDHEN; CDR2 reads SYDVKM. The CDR3 runs 11 residues. The CDR3 loop reads CASSFGYGYTF. Written as DNA, the CDR3 is TGTGCCAGCAGTTTCGGCTATGGCTACACCTTC.

This chain joins TRBV5-4 and TRBJ2-7; 7 bases agree with TRBD2. The CDR3 covers 16 residues. Germline trimming cut 4 bases from V and 4 bases from J; bases unmatched to any gene: 14. Germline V gene sequence: CDR1 SGHNT, CDR2 YYREEE (reference sequence). The CDR3 DNA sequence: TGTGCCAGCAGCCCCCCCCCAGGCGGGAGCGGGTACGAGCAGTACTTC. Its protein product is CASSPPPGGSGYEQYF. The variable domain in full, with the rest retrieved from reference TRBV5-4 and TRBJ2-7, is ETGVTQSPTHLIKTRGQQVTLRCSSQSGHNTVSWYQQALGQGPQFIFQYYREEENGRGNFPPRFSGLQFPNYSSELNVNALELDDSALYLCASSPPPGGSGYEQYFGPGTRLTVT.

The chain is built from TRBV2 and TRBJ1-5; a possible D gene is TRBD1 (6 bases). The CDR3 spans 13 residues. Deletions cut 7 bases from V and 6 bases from J, with 13 bases between. Per germline, CDR1 SNHLY and CDR2 FYNNEI. The CDR3 DNA follows: TGTGCCAGCATGCCGGGGGCGGGTCAGCCCCAGCATTTT. As protein: CASMPGAGQPQHF.

This rearrangement joins TRBV9 to TRBJ1-1; 9 positions agree with TRBD1. The V gene end was trimmed by 2 bases and the J gene end by 7 bases; junction bases not matched to a gene: 3. The CDR3 totals 13 residues. CDR1 and CDR2 (germline): SGDLS, YYNGEE. DNA for the CDR3: TGTGCCAGCAGCGTTTTGACAGGGGGTGAAGCTTTCTTT. Protein sequence: CASSVLTGGEAFF.

The chain recombines TRBV11-2 with TRBJ1-1, with D tentatively TRBD1 (6 bases). This CDR3 is built from 14 residues. V was trimmed by 3 bases and J by 3 bases, leaving 11 bases between them. From germline, CDR1 is SGHAT and CDR2 FQNNGV. The DNA of the CDR3 is TGTGCCAGCAGCTTCCAGGGGCGGGACACTGAAGCTTTCTTT. It specifies CASSFQGRDTEAFF.

The chain uses TRBV19 and TRBJ1-2; TRBD1 matches at 9 bases. CDR3 length: 14 amino acids. Trimming cost V 8 bases and J 0 bases; bases outside gene matches: 4. Germline CDR1 and CDR2: LNHDA and SQIVND (reference sequence). The CDR3 here is CASSRTGANYGYTF. In DNA, the CDR3 is TGTGCCAGTTCCCGGACAGGGGCTAACTATGGCTACACCTTC. Full variable domain (missing parts from reference TRBV19 and TRBJ1-2): DGGITQSPKYLFRKEGQNVTLSCEQNLNHDAMYWYRQDPGQGLRLIYYSQIVNDFQKGDIAEGYSVSREKKESFPLTVTSAQKNPTAFYLCASSRTGANYGYTFGSGTRLTVV.

This rearrangement joins TRBV6-1 to TRBJ2-1, with 7 nucleotides matching TRBD2. The CDR3 covers 15 residues. Unmatched junction bases numbered 9, after V lost 4 bases and J lost 6 bases. Germline V CDR1 and CDR2: MNHNS, SASEGT. CDR3 region: CASSVGHPGGNEQFF. The CDR3 DNA follows: TGTGCCAGCAGTGTAGGACACCCGGGAGGCAATGAGCAGTTCTTC.

This sequence joins TRBV28 and TRBJ1-3; 8 positions agree with TRBD1. The CDR3 spans 16 residues. With 4 bases clipped from V and 4 bases from J, the junction kept 9 bases outside the gene matches. CDR1 is MDHEN and CDR2 is SYDVKM in the germline V gene. The CDR3 loop is CASSSPAGGRGNTIYF. The CDR3 DNA reads TGTGCCAGCAGTTCCCCTGCAGGGGGCCGCGGAAACACCATATATTTT.

This rearrangement joins TRBV30 to TRBJ1-2, with D hard to call. This CDR3 is 14 amino acids long. CDR1 is GTSNPN and CDR2 is SVGIG in the germline V gene (reference sequence). Trimming stripped 5 bases from V and 2 bases from J, with 15 bases between. The CDR3 reads CAWSQRLDNYGYTF. The CDR3 DNA follows: TGTGCCTGGTCACAGCGGTTGGACAACTATGGCTACACCTTC. The entire variable domain, with the rest obtained from reference TRBV30 and TRBJ1-2, is as follows: SQTIHQWPATLVQPVGSPLSLECTVEGTSNPNLYWYRQAAGRGLQLLFYSVGIGQISSEVPQNLSASRPQDRQFILSSKKLLLSDSGFYLCAWSQRLDNYGYTFGSGTRLTVV.

The chain joins TRBV4-1 to TRBJ1-3; the D is unclear. Trimming removed 0 bases at V and 0 bases at J, with 6 bases between. The CDR3 covers 15 residues. Germline V lookup: CDR1 MGHRA, CDR2 YSYEKL. CDR3: CASSQDLSSGNTIYF. CDR3 nucleotides: TGCGCCAGCAGCCAAGATCTTAGCTCTGGAAACACCATATATTTT.

The chain recombines TRBV6-5 with TRBJ1-1, with D perhaps TRBD1 (5 bases). Germline lookup yields CDR1 MNHEY and CDR2 SVGAGI. Trimming stripped 2 bases from V and 11 bases from J, with 9 bases between. The CDR3 has 11 residues. The CDR3 loop is CASSYAGLAFF. DNA of the CDR3: TGTGCCAGCAGTTACGCAGGGCTGGCTTTCTTT.

The chain recombines TRBV10-3 with TRBJ1-4, with 9 bases lining up with TRBD1. In germline, CDR1 is ENHRY, CDR2 SYGVKD. The CDR3 loop spans 12 amino acids. V was clipped by 7 bases and J by 11 bases; unmatched bases: 5. The chain's CDR3 is CAINSGTGKLFF. Written as DNA, the CDR3 is TGTGCCATCAATTCGGGGACAGGGAAACTGTTTTTT.

This chain connects TRBV27 to TRBJ1-2; D unclear. Germline CDR1 reads MNHEY; CDR2 reads SMNVEV (reference sequence). Between the trimmed V and J ends, which lost 11 bases and 4 bases, there was a span of 5 bases. This CDR3 spans 9 amino acids. CDR3 in amino acids: CAGTYGYTF. CDR3 DNA sequence: TGTGCCGGCACCTATGGCTACACCTTC.